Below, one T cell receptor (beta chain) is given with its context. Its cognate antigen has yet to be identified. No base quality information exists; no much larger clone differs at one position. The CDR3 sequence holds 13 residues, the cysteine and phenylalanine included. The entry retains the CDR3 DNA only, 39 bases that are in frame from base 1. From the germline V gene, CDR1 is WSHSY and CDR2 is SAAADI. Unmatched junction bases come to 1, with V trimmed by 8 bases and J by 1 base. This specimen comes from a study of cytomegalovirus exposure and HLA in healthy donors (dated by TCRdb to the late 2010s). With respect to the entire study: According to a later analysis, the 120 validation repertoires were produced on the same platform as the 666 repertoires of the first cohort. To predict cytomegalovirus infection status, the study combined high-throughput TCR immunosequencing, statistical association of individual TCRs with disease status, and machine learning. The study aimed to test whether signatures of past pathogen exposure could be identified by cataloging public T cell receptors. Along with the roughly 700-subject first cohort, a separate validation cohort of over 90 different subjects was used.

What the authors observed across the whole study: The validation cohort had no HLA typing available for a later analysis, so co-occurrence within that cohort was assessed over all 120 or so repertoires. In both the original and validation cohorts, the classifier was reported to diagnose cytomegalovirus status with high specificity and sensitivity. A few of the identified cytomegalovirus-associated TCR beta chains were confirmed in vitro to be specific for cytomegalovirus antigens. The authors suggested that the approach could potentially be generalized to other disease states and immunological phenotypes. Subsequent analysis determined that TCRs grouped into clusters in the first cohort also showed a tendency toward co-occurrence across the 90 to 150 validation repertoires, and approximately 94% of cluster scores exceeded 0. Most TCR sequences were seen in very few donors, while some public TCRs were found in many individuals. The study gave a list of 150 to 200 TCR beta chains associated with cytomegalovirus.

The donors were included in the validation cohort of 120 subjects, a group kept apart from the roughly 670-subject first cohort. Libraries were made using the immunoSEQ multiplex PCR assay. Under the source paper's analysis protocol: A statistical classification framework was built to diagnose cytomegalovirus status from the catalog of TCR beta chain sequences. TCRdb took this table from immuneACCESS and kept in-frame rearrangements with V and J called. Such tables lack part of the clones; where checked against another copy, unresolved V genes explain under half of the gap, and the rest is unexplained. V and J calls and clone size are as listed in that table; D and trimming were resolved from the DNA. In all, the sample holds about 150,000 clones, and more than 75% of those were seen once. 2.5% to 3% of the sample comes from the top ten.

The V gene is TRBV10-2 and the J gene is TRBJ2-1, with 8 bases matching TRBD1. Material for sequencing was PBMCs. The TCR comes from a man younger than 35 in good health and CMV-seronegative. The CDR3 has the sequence CASGQGSYNEQFF. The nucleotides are TGCGCCAGCGGACAGGGATCCTACAATGAGCAGTTCTTC.